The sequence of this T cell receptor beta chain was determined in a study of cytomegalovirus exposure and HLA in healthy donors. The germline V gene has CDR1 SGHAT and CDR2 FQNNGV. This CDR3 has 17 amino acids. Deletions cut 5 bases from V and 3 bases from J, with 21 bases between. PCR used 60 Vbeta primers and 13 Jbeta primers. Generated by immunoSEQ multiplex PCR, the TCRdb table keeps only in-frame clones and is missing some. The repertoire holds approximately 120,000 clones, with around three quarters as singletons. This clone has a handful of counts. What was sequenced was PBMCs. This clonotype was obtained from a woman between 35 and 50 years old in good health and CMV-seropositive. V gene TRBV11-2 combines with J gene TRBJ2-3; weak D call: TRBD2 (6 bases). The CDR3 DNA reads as TGTGCCAGCAGCATCCCCTTCGGCGGGATGAGGACAGATACGCAGTATTTT. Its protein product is CASSIPFGGMRTDTQYF.